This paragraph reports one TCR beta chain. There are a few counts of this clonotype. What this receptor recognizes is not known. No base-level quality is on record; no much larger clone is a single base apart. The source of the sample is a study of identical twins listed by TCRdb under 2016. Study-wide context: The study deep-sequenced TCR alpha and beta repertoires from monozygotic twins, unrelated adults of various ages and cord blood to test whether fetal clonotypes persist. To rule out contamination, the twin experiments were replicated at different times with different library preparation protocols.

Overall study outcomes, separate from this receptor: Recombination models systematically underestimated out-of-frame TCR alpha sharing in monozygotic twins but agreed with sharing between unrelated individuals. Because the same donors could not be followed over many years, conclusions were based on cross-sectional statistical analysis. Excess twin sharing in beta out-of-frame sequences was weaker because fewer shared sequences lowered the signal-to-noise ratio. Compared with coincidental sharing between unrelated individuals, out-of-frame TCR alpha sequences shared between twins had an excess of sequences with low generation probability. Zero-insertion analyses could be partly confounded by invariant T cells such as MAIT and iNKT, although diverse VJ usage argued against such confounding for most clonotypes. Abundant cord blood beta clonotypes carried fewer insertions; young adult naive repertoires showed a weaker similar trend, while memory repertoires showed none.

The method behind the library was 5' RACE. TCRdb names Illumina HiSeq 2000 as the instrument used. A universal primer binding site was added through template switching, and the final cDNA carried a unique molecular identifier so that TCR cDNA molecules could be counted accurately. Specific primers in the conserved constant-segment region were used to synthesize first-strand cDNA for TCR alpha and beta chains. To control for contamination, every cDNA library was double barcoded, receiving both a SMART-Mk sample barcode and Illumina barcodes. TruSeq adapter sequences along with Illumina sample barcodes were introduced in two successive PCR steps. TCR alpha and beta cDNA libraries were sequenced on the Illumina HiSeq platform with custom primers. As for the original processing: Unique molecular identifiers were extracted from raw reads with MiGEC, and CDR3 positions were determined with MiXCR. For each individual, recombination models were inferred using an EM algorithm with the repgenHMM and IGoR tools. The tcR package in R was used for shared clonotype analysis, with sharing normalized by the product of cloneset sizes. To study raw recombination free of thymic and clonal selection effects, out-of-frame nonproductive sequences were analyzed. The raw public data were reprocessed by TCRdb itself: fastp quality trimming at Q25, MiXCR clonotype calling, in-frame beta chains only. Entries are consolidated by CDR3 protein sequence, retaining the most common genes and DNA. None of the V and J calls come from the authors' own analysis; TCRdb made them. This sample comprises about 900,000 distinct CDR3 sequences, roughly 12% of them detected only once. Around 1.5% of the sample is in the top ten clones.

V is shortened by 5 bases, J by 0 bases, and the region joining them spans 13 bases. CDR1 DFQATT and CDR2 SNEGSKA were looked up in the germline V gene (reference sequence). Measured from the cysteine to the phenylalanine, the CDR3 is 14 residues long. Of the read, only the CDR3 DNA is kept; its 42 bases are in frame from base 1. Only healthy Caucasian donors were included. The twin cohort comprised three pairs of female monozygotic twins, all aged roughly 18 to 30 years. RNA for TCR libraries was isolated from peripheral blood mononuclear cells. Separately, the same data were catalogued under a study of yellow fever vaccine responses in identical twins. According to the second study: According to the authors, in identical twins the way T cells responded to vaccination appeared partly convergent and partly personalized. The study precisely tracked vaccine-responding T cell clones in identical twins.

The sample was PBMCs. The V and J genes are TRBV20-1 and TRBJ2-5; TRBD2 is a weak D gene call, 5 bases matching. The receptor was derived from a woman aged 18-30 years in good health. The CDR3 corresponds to CSAHEGRYQETQYF. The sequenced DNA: TGCAGTGCTCACGAGGGCCGGTACCAAGAGACCCAGTACTTC.